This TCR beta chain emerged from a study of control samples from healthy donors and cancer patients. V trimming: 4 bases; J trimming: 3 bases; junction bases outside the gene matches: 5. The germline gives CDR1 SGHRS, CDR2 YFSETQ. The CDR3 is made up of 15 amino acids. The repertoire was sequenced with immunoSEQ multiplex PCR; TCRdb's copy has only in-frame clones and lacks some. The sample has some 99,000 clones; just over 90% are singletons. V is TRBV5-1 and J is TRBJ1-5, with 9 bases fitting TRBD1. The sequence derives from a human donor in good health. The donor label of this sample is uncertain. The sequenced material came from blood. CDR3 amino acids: CASSPGTGPNQPQHF. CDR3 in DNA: TGCGCCAGCAGCCCGGGGACAGGGCCCAATCAGCCCCAGCATTTT.